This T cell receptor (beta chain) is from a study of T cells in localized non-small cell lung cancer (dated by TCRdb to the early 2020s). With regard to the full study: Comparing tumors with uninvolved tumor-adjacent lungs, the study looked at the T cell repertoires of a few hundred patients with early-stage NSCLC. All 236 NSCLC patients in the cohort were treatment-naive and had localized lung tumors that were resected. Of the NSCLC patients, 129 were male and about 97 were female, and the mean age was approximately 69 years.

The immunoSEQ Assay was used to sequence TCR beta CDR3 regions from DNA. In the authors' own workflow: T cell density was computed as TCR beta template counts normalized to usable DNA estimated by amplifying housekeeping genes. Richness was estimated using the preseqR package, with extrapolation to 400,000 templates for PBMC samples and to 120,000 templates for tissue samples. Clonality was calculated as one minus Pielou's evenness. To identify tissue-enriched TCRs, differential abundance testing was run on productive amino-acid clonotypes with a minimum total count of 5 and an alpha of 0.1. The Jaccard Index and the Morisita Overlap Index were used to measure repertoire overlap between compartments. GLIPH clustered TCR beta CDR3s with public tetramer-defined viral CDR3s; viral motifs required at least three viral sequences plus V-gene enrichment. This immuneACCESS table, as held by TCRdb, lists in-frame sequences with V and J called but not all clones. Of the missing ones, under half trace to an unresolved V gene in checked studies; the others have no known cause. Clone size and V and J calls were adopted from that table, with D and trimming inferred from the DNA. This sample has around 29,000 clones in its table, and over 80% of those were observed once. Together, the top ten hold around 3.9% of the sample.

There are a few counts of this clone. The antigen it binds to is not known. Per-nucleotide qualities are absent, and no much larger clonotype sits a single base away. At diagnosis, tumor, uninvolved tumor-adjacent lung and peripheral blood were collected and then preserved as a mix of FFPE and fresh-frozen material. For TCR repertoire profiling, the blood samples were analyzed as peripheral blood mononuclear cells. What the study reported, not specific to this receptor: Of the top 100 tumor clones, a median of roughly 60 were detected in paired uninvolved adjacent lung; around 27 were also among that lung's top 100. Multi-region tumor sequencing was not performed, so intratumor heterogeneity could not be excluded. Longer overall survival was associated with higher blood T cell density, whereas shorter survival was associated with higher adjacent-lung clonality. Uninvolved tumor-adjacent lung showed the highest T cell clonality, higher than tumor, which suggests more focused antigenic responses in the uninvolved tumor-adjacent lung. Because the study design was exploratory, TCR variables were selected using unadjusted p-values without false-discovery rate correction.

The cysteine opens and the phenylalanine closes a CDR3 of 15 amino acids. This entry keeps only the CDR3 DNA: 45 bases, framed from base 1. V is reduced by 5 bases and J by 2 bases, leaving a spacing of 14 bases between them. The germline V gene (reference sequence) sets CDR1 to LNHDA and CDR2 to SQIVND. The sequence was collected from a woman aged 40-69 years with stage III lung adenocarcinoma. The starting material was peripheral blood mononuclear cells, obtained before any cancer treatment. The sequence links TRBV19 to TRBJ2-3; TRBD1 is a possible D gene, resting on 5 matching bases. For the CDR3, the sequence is CASSAGFGFTDTQYF. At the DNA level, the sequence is TGTGCCAGTAGTGCAGGGTTTGGGTTCACAGATACGCAGTATTTT.